This is a list of T cell receptor beta chains from one sample in a study of T cell responses to AZD1222 COVID-19 vaccine. Generated by immunoSEQ multiplex PCR, the TCRdb table keeps only in-frame clones and is missing some. The sample has some 97,000 clones, approximately 87% seen once. The source material was peripheral blood, sampled on day 0 of AZD1222 vaccination. Receptors originate from an adult in good health. The CDR3 runs from the conserved cysteine through the conserved F or W. The D gene is left open where the match is weak. The size entry is marked missing in some rows and otherwise reads once, few, many or a size class.

>TRBV25-1|TRBJ1-3|TRBD1|-
TGTGCCAGCAGTGAGTTGGGGCAGGGGGCTCGTGGAAACACCATATATTTT
CASSELGQGARGNTIYF
>TRBV5-6|TRBJ1-4|-|-
TGTGCCAGCAGCTCCCGGGACTGGGATGAAAAACTGTTTTTT
CASSSRDWDEKLFF
>TRBV7-8|TRBJ1-6|-|-
TGTGCCAGCAGCCGGACAGAGAATAATTCACCCCTCCACTTT
CASSRTENNSPLHF
>TRBV29-1|TRBJ2-5|TRBD1|-
TGCAGCGTTGTGAGACAGGGGGCGCGTCAAGAGACCCAGTACTTC
CSVVRQGARQETQYF
>TRBV2|TRBJ2-4|TRBD1|once
TGTGCCAGCAGTGGACAGGGGGTTGCCAAAAACATTCAGTACTTC
CASSGQGVAKNIQYF
>TRBV7-2|TRBJ1-4|-|-
TGTGCCAGCAGCTTAGTCCCCGGGGTTGGGGTAAATGATGAAAAACTGTTTTTT
CASSLVPGVGVNDEKLFF
>TRBV2|TRBJ1-2|-|-
TGTGCCAGCAGGGGAGGGGGGACTAACTATGGCTACACCTTC
CASRGGGTNYGYTF
>TRBV6-5|TRBJ2-7|-|-
TGTGCCACGAAGGATCTATACGAGCAGTACTTC
CATKDLYEQYF
>TRBV10-3|TRBJ2-7|-|-
TGTGCCATCAGGGAACAGGAGTCTGGGCAGTACTTC
CAIREQESGQYF
>TRBV5-1|TRBJ2-7|-|-
TGCGCCAGCAGCTTGGCCCTGGACAACTACGAGCAGTACTTC
CASSLALDNYEQYF
>TRBV18|TRBJ1-1|-|-
TGTGCCAGCTCACCCGAACAGACGAACACTGAAGCTTTCTTT
CASSPEQTNTEAFF
>TRBV2|TRBJ1-2|-|-
TGTGCCAGCAGGGAACAGGGACGGGGATATGGCTACACCTTC
CASREQGRGYGYTF
>TRBV2|TRBJ2-7|TRBD1|-
TGTGCCAGCGTCCGGGACAGGGGCCTCCGCTCCTACGAGCAGTACTTC
CASVRDRGLRSYEQYF
>TRBV5-1|TRBJ1-2|-|-
TGCGCCAGCAGCTTGGGACAGTCCTATGGCTACACCTTC
CASSLGQSYGYTF
>TRBV29-1|TRBJ2-1|-|-
TGCAGCGTTGAAGTCTCCGGGACCGGCAATGAGCAGTTCTTC
CSVEVSGTGNEQFF
>TRBV9|TRBJ2-7|TRBD1|-
TGTGCCAGCAGCGTAGGATTGGGGACAGATGGACGCGAGCAGTACTTC
CASSVGLGTDGREQYF
>TRBV29-1|TRBJ2-7|TRBD2|-
TGCAGCGTTGGGACTAGCGGAGCCTACGAGCAGTACTTC
CSVGTSGAYEQYF
>TRBV4-3|TRBJ2-7|-|-
TGCGCCAGCAGCCAAGATTGGGTCTCCCGGGAGCAGTACTTC
CASSQDWVSREQYF
>TRBV15|TRBJ1-6|TRBD1|-
TGTGCCACCAGCCAAGACCCAGGGGGCTCGACTTCACCCCTCCACTTT
CATSQDPGGSTSPLHF
>TRBV21-1|TRBJ2-7|-|-
TGTGCCAGCTCGGAGGGCAGGGCACAGTACGAGCAGTACTTC
CASSEGRAQYEQYF
>TRBV2|TRBJ1-3|-|-
TGTGCCAGCAGGGGGCTACAGGGCCGCTCTGGAAACACCATATATTTT
CASRGLQGRSGNTIYF
>TRBV7-3|TRBJ2-1|TRBD2|-
TGTGCCAGCAGCCAGGGAGGGAGGGATGAGCAGTTCTTC
CASSQGGRDEQFF
>TRBV19|TRBJ2-2|-|-
TGTGCCAGTAGCGTCAGCCTTGGGGTCGACACCGGGGAGCTGTTTTTT
CASSVSLGVDTGELFF
>TRBV5-1|TRBJ2-1|-|-
TGCGCCAGCAGCCCCGGACTCAACAATGAGCAGTTCTTC
CASSPGLNNEQFF
>TRBV29-1|TRBJ1-2|TRBD1|-
TGCAGCGGTCGTACAGGGGATGGCTACACCTTC
CSGRTGDGYTF
>TRBV28|TRBJ1-1|-|-
TGTGCCACCAGAGGGACCCAAGTGAACACTGAAGCTTTCTTT
CATRGTQVNTEAFF
>TRBV13|TRBJ2-5|-|-
TGTGCCAGCAGCCATATGGGGAGAATCGAGACCCAGTACTTC
CASSHMGRIETQYF
>TRBV5-6|TRBJ1-6|-|once
TGTGCCAGCAGCTTGAGGCGGGACGGATCCTATAATTCACCCCTCCACTTT
CASSLRRDGSYNSPLHF
>TRBV28|TRBJ1-1|-|once
TGTGCCAGCAGTCCTAGGGGCGAAGGGGACACTGAAGCTTTCTTT
CASSPRGEGDTEAFF
>TRBV5-5|TRBJ1-2|-|-
TGTGCCAGCAGCTTGGACGGTCAATACTATGGCTACACCTTC
CASSLDGQYYGYTF
>TRBV7-9|TRBJ1-5|-|-
TGTGCCAGCAGCTTAGAAGGGATTATCCAGCCCCAGCATTTT
CASSLEGIIQPQHF
>TRBV4-2|TRBJ2-3|-|-
TGTGCCAGCAGCCAAGAAACGGGGGGCTTCACAGATACGCAGTATTTT
CASSQETGGFTDTQYF
>TRBV18|TRBJ2-3|TRBD2|-
TGTGCCAGCTCACCTCTTCTAGCGGGGGGCACAGATACGCAGTATTTT
CASSPLLAGGTDTQYF
>TRBV18|TRBJ1-2|-|-
TGTGCCAGCTCACGGGGGATCGAAGGCTACACCTTC
CASSRGIEGYTF
>TRBV5-1|TRBJ1-1|-|-
TGCGCCAGCAGCTTTGATGGGAAAGACACTGAAGCTTTCTTT
CASSFDGKDTEAFF
>TRBV19|TRBJ1-4|-|-
TGTGCCAGTAGTATTGACAGGAATCACGAAAAACTGTTTTTT
CASSIDRNHEKLFF
>TRBV4-3|TRBJ2-1|-|-
TGCGCCAGCAGCCAAGATTACGCTGGTGAGCAGTTCTTC
CASSQDYAGEQFF
>TRBV5-1|TRBJ2-3|-|-
TGCGCCAGCAGCTTATGGGACACCGGGTGGGCAGATACGCAGTATTTT
CASSLWDTGWADTQYF
>TRBV3-1/TRBV3-2|TRBJ1-1|-|-
TGTGCCAGCAGCCAAGATCGACAAATCACTGAAGCTTTCTTT
CASSQDRQITEAFF
>TRBV5-5|TRBJ1-2|TRBD1|-
TGTGCCAGCAGCTTTTTACAGGGGGCTAATGAGGGCTACACCTTC
CASSFLQGANEGYTF
>TRBV5-5|TRBJ1-6|TRBD1|-
TGTGCCAGCAGCTTTCAGGGGGGGAATTCACCCCTCCACTTT
CASSFQGGNSPLHF
>TRBV4-3|TRBJ1-2|TRBD1|-
TGCGCCAGCAGCCAGGACAGGGGAACCCATGGCTACACCTTC
CASSQDRGTHGYTF
>TRBV6-5|TRBJ1-1|-|-
TGTGCCAGCGTGGTTCAGGGAGGCACTGAAGCTTTCTTT
CASVVQGGTEAFF
>TRBV25-1|TRBJ1-2|-|-
TGTGCCAGCAGGGACGTGGGGGATGGCTACACCTTC
CASRDVGDGYTF
>TRBV5-1|TRBJ2-1|TRBD2|-
TGCGCCAGCGGCACTACTAGCGGGGGTCACAATGAGCAGTTCTTC
CASGTTSGGHNEQFF
>TRBV6-2/TRBV6-3|TRBJ2-4|-|-
TGTGCCAGCAGCACCTCACCTGTGGCTGGGGACAAAAACATTCAGTACTTC
CASSTSPVAGDKNIQYF
>TRBV7-2|TRBJ2-5|-|few
TGTGCCAGCAGCTTAGTTTCAGGGCAAGAGACCCAGTACTTC
CASSLVSGQETQYF
>TRBV7-2|TRBJ1-5|TRBD1|-
TGTGCCAGCAGCTTACGACAGGGGAGCAATCAGCCCCAGCATTTT
CASSLRQGSNQPQHF
>TRBV29-1|TRBJ2-5|-|-
TGCAGCGCTCAAAACACAGGGCAAGAGACCCAGTACTTC
CSAQNTGQETQYF
>TRBV30|TRBJ1-4|-|-
TGTGCCTGGAGTGACCACGGGATCCTTAATGAAAAACTGTTTTTT
CAWSDHGILNEKLFF
>TRBV9|TRBJ1-2|TRBD1|-
TGTGCCAGCAGCGCTCATACACCGGGACAGGGGGTGAACGATGGGTATGGCTACACCTTC
CASSAHTPGQGVNDGYGYTF
>TRBV6-6|TRBJ1-4|-|-
TGTGCCAGCAGTCTAGCAGGTGCAACTAATGAAAAACTGTTTTTT
CASSLAGATNEKLFF
>TRBV2|TRBJ1-2|-|-
TGTGCCAGCTCAAGACAGGAAGACTATGGCTACACCTTC
CASSRQEDYGYTF
>TRBV6-2/TRBV6-3|TRBJ1-5|-|-
TGTGCCAGCAGTTACAGGGCAGGGGGCAATCAGCCCCAGCATTTT
CASSYRAGGNQPQHF
>TRBV9|TRBJ2-7|-|-
TGTGCCAGCAGCGTAGAGGGAGCAGGGAGATATGACGAGCAGTACTTC
CASSVEGAGRYDEQYF
>TRBV5-4|TRBJ1-6|-|-
TGTGCCAGCAGCTTGGGGGCAGGGATGGCACCCCTCCACTTT
CASSLGAGMAPLHF
>TRBV30|TRBJ1-2|-|-
TGTGCCTGGAGTGTAGGGGGGGCAGGCTATGGCTACACCTTC
CAWSVGGAGYGYTF
>TRBV6-1|TRBJ2-5|-|-
TGTGCCAGCAGTGAACCGATCACAGCCCGCGGGACCCAGTACTTC
CASSEPITARGTQYF
>TRBV19|TRBJ2-2|TRBD2|-
TGTGCCAGCCGGATAGCGGGGGGGCGCGGCGGGGAGCTGTTTTTT
CASRIAGGRGGELFF